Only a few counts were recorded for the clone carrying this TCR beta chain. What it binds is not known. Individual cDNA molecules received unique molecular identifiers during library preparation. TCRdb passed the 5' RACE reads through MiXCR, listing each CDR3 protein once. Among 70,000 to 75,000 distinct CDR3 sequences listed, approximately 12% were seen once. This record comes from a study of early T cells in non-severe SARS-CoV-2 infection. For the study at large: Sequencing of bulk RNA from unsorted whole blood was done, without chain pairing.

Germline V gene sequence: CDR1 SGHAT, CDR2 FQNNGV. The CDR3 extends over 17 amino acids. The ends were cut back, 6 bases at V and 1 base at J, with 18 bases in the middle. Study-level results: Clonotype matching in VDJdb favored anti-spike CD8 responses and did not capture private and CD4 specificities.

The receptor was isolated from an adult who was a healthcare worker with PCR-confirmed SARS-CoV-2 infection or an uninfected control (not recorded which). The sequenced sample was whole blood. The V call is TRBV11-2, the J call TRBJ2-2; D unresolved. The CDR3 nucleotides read TGTGCCAGCAGTCTCGATTTGTGGACCCAGAACACCGGGGAGCTGTTTTTT. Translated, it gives CASSLDLWTQNTGELFF.